Shown below are 26 T cell receptor beta chains from a single sample sequenced in a study of response to subunit inactivated influenza vaccine. TCRdb ran MiXCR on the RT-PCR reads and lists one entry per CDR3 protein. The data hold around 760,000 distinct CDR3 sequences, with approximately 15% observed a single time. Sequenced material: PBMCs from blood, taken 14 to 15 days before vaccination. Receptors originate from a man in his fifties who received an inactivated influenza vaccine.

This chain joins TRBV7-2 and TRBJ1-5; perhaps TRBD1 as D (6 bases). The CDR3 runs to 16 residues. In germline, CDR1 is SGHTA, CDR2 FQGNSA. V was cut by 0 bases and J by 4 bases, with 13 bases left in between. CDR3 coding DNA: TGTGCCAGCAGCTTAGCAGCCAGGGGCACGAATCAGCCCCAGCATTTT. Amino acid sequence: CASSLAARGTNQPQHF.

A few counts support this clonotype. The chain uses TRBV21-1 and TRBJ1-5; the D call of TRBD1 is as the table states it, not checked on the DNA. TRBV21-1 is a known pseudogene. The CDR3 is 17 residues long. This chain's CDR3 is CASSKGDRVYSNQPQHF. CDR3 nucleotide sequence: TGTGCCAGCAGCAAAGGGGACAGAGTTTATAGCAATCAGCCCCAGCATTTT.

This clonotype was seen a few times. The gene calls are TRBV27 and TRBJ2-5, with D unclear. Germline V gene sequence: CDR1 MNHEY, CDR2 SMNVEV (reference sequence). V was clipped by 5 bases and J by 5 bases, with 9 bases between them. This CDR3 region has 12 residues. CDR3 amino acids: CASSPGMETQYF. The CDR3 DNA reads TGTGCCAGCAGTCCGGGCATGGAGACCCAGTACTTC.

The chain has TRBV24-1 and TRBJ2-1, with 9 bases aligning to TRBD2. With 8 bases clipped from V and 5 bases from J, the junction kept 9 bases outside the gene matches. Germline assignment: CDR1 KGHDR and CDR2 SFDVKD. The CDR3 is 15 residues long. CDR3 protein: CATTRAGGLDNEQFF. CDR3 in DNA: TGTGCCACCACTCGAGCGGGGGGTCTCGACAATGAGCAGTTCTTC.

This clonotype was observed a handful of times. The CDR3 protein is CASSWAGEGSYEQYF. The CDR3 nucleotides read TGCGCCAGCAGCTGGGCGGGGGAGGGCTCCTACGAGCAGTACTTC. The chain has TRBV5-1 and TRBJ2-7; TRBD2 matches at 7 bases. Germline V lookup: CDR1 SGHRS, CDR2 YFSETQ. Unmatched junction bases numbered 6, after V lost 3 bases and J lost 0 bases. The CDR3 sequence is 15 residues long.

The V call is TRBV20-1, the J call TRBJ1-5; 10 nucleotides agree with TRBD1. The germline gives CDR1 DFQATT, CDR2 SNEGSKA (reference sequence). Unmatched junction bases numbered 9, after V lost 3 bases and J lost 7 bases. This CDR3 is built from 15 residues. The CDR3 sequence: CSARVTGGARQPQHF. Written as DNA, the CDR3 is TGCAGTGCTAGGGTGACAGGGGGCGCGAGGCAGCCCCAGCATTTT.

V and J are TRBV20-1 and TRBJ1-3; the D is unclear. The V gene lost 0 bases and the J gene lost 0 bases, with 9 bases spanning the gap. The germline V gene has CDR1 DFQATT and CDR2 SNEGSKA (reference sequence). The length of the CDR3 is 15 residues. The CDR3 reads CSARDRSYSGNTIYF. Here the CDR3 DNA reads TGCAGTGCTAGAGATCGGAGCTACTCTGGAAACACCATATATTTT.

The V call is TRBV20-1, the J call TRBJ2-1; D might be TRBD1 or TRBD2, each matching 5 bases. With 6 bases removed from V and 0 bases from J, the gap between germline ends came to 12 bases. Germline-derived CDR1 and CDR2 are DFQATT and SNEGSKA (reference sequence). The CDR3 is 14 amino acids. Here the CDR3 DNA reads TGCAGTGCCTTGGGGACGAGCTCCTACAATGAGCAGTTCTTC. Translating gives CSALGTSSYNEQFF.

The J gene is TRBJ2-1, the V gene TRBV20-1; D unresolved. V was pared by 3 bases and J by 7 bases, with 10 bases between. Germline-derived CDR1 and CDR2 are DFQATT and SNEGSKA (reference sequence). The CDR3 loop spans 12 amino acids. This CDR3 is CSASSGRNEQFF. The CDR3 DNA is TGCAGTGCTAGTTCCGGAAGGAATGAGCAGTTCTTC.

The rearrangement joins TRBV6-5 to TRBJ1-1; D is possibly TRBD1 (5 bases). V was cut by 4 bases and J by 4 bases, with 10 bases left in between. The CDR3 runs to 13 residues. Germline-derived CDR1 and CDR2 are MNHEY and SVGAGI. CDR3 residues: CASSSDSPTEAFF. The CDR3 nucleotides are TGTGCCAGCAGTTCCGACAGTCCCACTGAAGCTTTCTTT.

This clonotype has ten or more counts. The chain combines TRBV29-1 with TRBJ1-2; 7 nucleotides match TRBD1. Germline V gene data show CDR1 as SQVTM and CDR2 as ANQGSEA. CDR3 length: 13 amino acids. V gave up 8 bases and J gave up 8 bases; unmatched junction bases: 14. The CDR3 loop reads CSFRIEGAKGYTF. CDR3 sequence (DNA): TGCAGCTTTAGAATTGAGGGGGCGAAAGGCTACACCTTC.

The sample holds a few counts of this clonotype. The chain couples TRBV20-1 to TRBJ1-4; D not certain. Germline lookup yields CDR1 DFQATT and CDR2 SNEGSKA (reference sequence). V was shortened by 7 bases and J by 5 bases, with 11 bases between the two germline ends. This CDR3 has 12 residues. The CDR3 is CSVREINEKLFF. CDR3 sequence (DNA): TGCAGTGTGCGGGAAATAAATGAAAAACTGTTTTTT.

The chain is built from TRBV10-3 and TRBJ1-2; the D gene is possibly TRBD1 (6 bases). CDR1 is ENHRY, CDR2 SYGVKD, per germline. The ends were cut back, 2 bases at V and 6 bases at J, with 10 bases in the middle. The CDR3 sequence is 13 residues long. CDR3: CAISERQEHGYTF. The CDR3, as DNA: TGTGCCATCAGTGAGAGACAGGAGCATGGCTACACCTTC.

This clonotype has a handful of counts. The V gene is TRBV20-1, the J gene TRBJ2-1, with 7 bases fitting TRBD1. Looked up from germline, CDR1 is DFQATT and CDR2 is SNEGSKA (reference sequence). The CDR3 has 18 amino acids. The V segment lost 3 bases and the J segment 6 bases; nucleotides outside the gene matches: 20. CDR3 protein: CSARGLWLERAGGNEQFF. CDR3 nucleotides: TGCAGTGCTAGGGGGTTGTGGTTAGAGAGGGCAGGGGGCAATGAGCAGTTCTTC.

A few counts support this clonotype. The J gene is TRBJ2-7, the V gene TRBV12-3 or TRBV12-4, with a tentative D call TRBD1 (6 bases). The CDR3 loop spans 15 amino acids. With 7 bases removed from V and 6 bases from J, the gap between germline ends came to 22 bases. The CDR3 region is CASTLQGQGIGEQYF. CDR3 bases: TGTGCCAGCACCCTCCAAGGGCAGGGGATTGGCGAGCAGTACTTC.

The CDR3 reads CASSVAGSYQETQYF. For the CDR3, the DNA is TGCGCCAGCAGCGTAGCGGGTTCGTACCAAGAGACCCAGTACTTC. This sequence joins TRBV5-1 and TRBJ2-5; 7 bases map to TRBD2. CDR1 is SGHRS, CDR2 YFSETQ, per germline. V lost 4 bases and J lost 0; bases outside the gene matches: 6. CDR3 length equals 15 residues.

This clonotype showed up many times. The chain employs TRBV7-9 and TRBJ1-1; D remains ambiguous. Trimming cost V 5 bases and J 5 bases, with 12 bases left between them. Looked up from germline, CDR1 is SEHNR and CDR2 is FQNEAQ (reference sequence). This CDR3 has 13 amino acids. In nucleotides, the CDR3 is TGTGCCAGCAGCGAGGAAGGAATTACTGAAGCTTTCTTT. It codes for CASSEEGITEAFF.

This clonotype has a count of ten or more. The chain is built from TRBV4-3 and TRBJ2-3; no clear D. Germline CDR1 LGHNA, CDR2 YSLEER. The CDR3 is 13 residues long. V dropped 1 base and J dropped 4 bases, with 6 bases sitting between them. CDR3 amino acids: CASSQVGADTQYF. CDR3 bases: TGCGCCAGCAGCCAAGTCGGAGCAGATACGCAGTATTTT.

This chain links TRBV5-1 with TRBJ2-7; no firm D call. V was clipped by 1 base and J by 0 bases, with 5 bases between them. In germline, CDR1 is SGHRS, CDR2 YFSETQ. The CDR3 has 13 amino acids. The CDR3 spells CASSLSNSYEQYF. As DNA, the CDR3 is TGCGCCAGCAGCTTGTCTAACTCCTACGAGCAGTACTTC.

The V gene is TRBV28, the J gene TRBJ2-1, with a tentative D call TRBD1 (6 bases). Germline V lookup: CDR1 MDHEN, CDR2 SYDVKM. The CDR3 loop spans 15 amino acids. V was clipped by 7 bases and J by 6 bases, with 19 bases between them. CDR3 sequence reads: CASIGQFVSRNEQFF. CDR3 coding DNA: TGTGCCAGCATCGGACAGTTCGTTTCACGCAATGAGCAGTTCTTC.

This clonotype was seen a few times. This chain links TRBV6-1 with TRBJ2-1; a possible D gene is TRBD1 (6 bases). The CDR3 is 15 amino acids. Trimming stripped 6 bases from V and 3 bases from J, with 15 bases between. Germline loops: CDR1 MNHNS, CDR2 SASEGT. The CDR3 DNA sequence: TGTGCCAGCAGCCCCGGACCGACAGGCTACAATGAGCAGTTCTTC. Its translation is CASSPGPTGYNEQFF.

The V gene is TRBV7-2, the J gene TRBJ2-5; D is uncertain. This CDR3 contains 16 residues. The V end was cut by 2 bases, the J end by 5 bases, with 18 bases between. From germline, CDR1 is SGHTA and CDR2 FQGNSA. The CDR3 region has the DNA TGTGCCAGCAGCTTAATTACCCAGATCAACGGGGAGACCCAGTACTTC. Residues: CASSLITQINGETQYF.

This clonotype came up a few times. The gene calls are TRBV6-2 or TRBV6-3 and TRBJ2-3; no clear D gene. The CDR3 is made up of 13 amino acids. Germline V lookup: CDR1 MNHEY, CDR2 SVGEGT. With 2 bases removed from V and 4 bases from J, the gap between germline ends came to 7 bases. In nucleotides, the CDR3 is TGTGCCAGCAGTTACCCGTATCCAGATACGCAGTATTTT. It encodes CASSYPYPDTQYF.

This clonotype occurred a few times. CDR3: CSVEDWERGPSNEQFF. CDR3 DNA sequence: TGCAGCGTTGAAGATTGGGAGCGGGGGCCCTCTAATGAGCAGTTCTTC. The chain couples TRBV29-1 to TRBJ2-1, with TRBD2 matching 8 bases. The V gene end was trimmed by 0 bases and the J gene end by 7 bases; junction bases not matched to a gene: 11. Germline V gene lookup returns CDR1 SQVTM and CDR2 ANQGSEA. The CDR3 is made up of 16 amino acids.

This clonotype showed up many times. The J gene is TRBJ2-7, the V gene TRBV29-1, with D possibly matching TRBD2 (5 bases). Germline values: CDR1 SQVTM, CDR2 ANQGSEA. The V end was cut by 4 bases, the J end by 0 bases, with 13 bases between. This CDR3 comprises 14 residues. The DNA for the CDR3 is TGCAGCGTTGTCGGGGAACCTTTCTCCTACGAGCAGTACTTC. It specifies CSVVGEPFSYEQYF.

The chain combines TRBV18 with TRBJ1-1; D call uncertain. The CDR3 runs to 12 residues. Trimming pared 6 bases from V and 6 bases from J, leaving 11 bases between. Germline CDR1 and CDR2: KGHSH and LQKENI. For the CDR3, the DNA is TGTGCCAGCTCCCGTACGTATCCTGAAGCTTTCTTT. As protein: CASSRTYPEAFF. Based on the CDR3 plus reference TRBV18 and TRBJ1-1, the full variable domain is NAGVMQNPRHLVRRRGQEARLRCSPMKGHSHVYWYRQLPEEGLKFMVYLQKENIIDESGMPKERFSAEFPKEGPSILRIQQVVRGDSAAYFCASSRTYPEAFFGQGTRLTVV.